These 8 T cell receptor beta chains originate from one sample sequenced in a study of monozygotic twins with inflammatory bowel disease. TCRdb processed the 5' RACE reads again and assigns one entry to each CDR3 protein, with no DNA. The specimen's table records about 210,000 distinct CDR3 sequences. Sequencing used blood. The receptors were gathered from a human donor with ulcerative colitis or Crohn's disease, or a healthy co-twin of an affected twin (not recorded which).

The chain employs TRBV6-6 and TRBJ1-1. The CDR3 has 12 amino acids. Germline assignment: CDR1 MNHNY and CDR2 SVGAGI (reference sequence). CDR3 region: CASSLGDAEAFF.

This rearrangement joins TRBV10-2 to TRBJ1-6. CDR1 is WSHSY and CDR2 is SAAADI in the germline V gene. This CDR3 has 13 amino acids. CDR3 region: CACKDAGHSPLHF.

The rearrangement joins TRBV20-1 to TRBJ2-7. The germline V gene encodes CDR1 DFQATT and CDR2 SNEGSKA (reference sequence). CDR3 length equals 12 residues. The CDR3 here is CSAPRLGYEQYF.

The V gene is TRBV7-9, the J gene TRBJ1-4. The CDR3 length is 15 residues. Looked up from germline, CDR1 is SEHNR and CDR2 is FQNEAQ (reference sequence). CDR3 protein: CASSLTPGTSEKLFF.

This chain joins TRBV12-3 or TRBV12-4 and TRBJ2-3; TCRdb outputs TRBD1, but without DNA this stays unchecked. The CDR3 covers 16 residues. Here the CDR3 reads CASSRQGALSTDTQYF.

The CDR3: CASSYQPESYNEQFF. The V gene is TRBV6-5, the J gene TRBJ2-1. Germline lookup yields CDR1 MNHEY and CDR2 SVGAGI. The CDR3 loop spans 15 amino acids.

The V call is TRBV2, the J call TRBJ1-1. The V gene's germline CDR1 is SNHLY and CDR2 FYNNEI. This CDR3 is built from 14 residues. The CDR3 is CASSVRELNTEAFF.

This chain connects TRBV7-9 to TRBJ1-5. The CDR3 totals 15 residues. Per germline, CDR1 SEHNR and CDR2 FQNEAQ (reference sequence). CDR3 region: CASSLDGYSNQPQHF. Together with reference TRBV7-9 and TRBJ1-5, the CDR3 gives the full variable domain: DTGVSQNPRHKITKRGQNVTFRCDPISEHNRLYWYRQTLGQGPEFLTYFQNEAQLEKSRLLSDRFSAERPKGSFSTLEIQRTEQGDSAMYLCASSLDGYSNQPQHFGDGTRLSIL.